The 16 T cell receptor beta chains presented below share a single source sample, sequenced in a study of OX40 agonist ivuxolimab in advanced cancers. TCRdb's copy holds only in-frame clones and misses some; the assay was immunoSEQ multiplex PCR. The sample holds about 74,000 clones, over 75% seen once. Sample: CD4+ or CD8+ T cells sorted from blood, taken in a trial of the OX40 agonist ivuxolimab. All receptors come from an adult with an advanced solid tumor such as melanoma, head and neck, liver or kidney cancer.

This clone was seen only once. This chain joins TRBV4-1 and TRBJ2-1, with 9 bases fitting TRBD2. J was trimmed by 6 bases and V by 0 bases; bases with no gene match: 12. The CDR3 length is 18 residues. Germline CDR1 is MGHRA and CDR2 is YSYEKL. In DNA form, the CDR3 reads TGCGCCAGCAGCCAAGATCCACGGGCTAGCGGGATTTCCAATGAGCAGTTCTTC. This translates into CASSQDPRASGISNEQFF.

The rearrangement joins TRBV18 to TRBJ2-5, with TRBD1 matching over 10 bases. This CDR3 has 13 residues. The germline V gene encodes CDR1 KGHSH and CDR2 LQKENI. V was clipped by 3 bases and J by 9 bases; unmatched bases: 4. CDR3 sequence: CASSPDRGNAQYF. CDR3 DNA: TGTGCCAGCTCACCGGACAGGGGGAATGCCCAGTACTTC.

The chain carries TRBV7-3 and TRBJ2-1; TRBD2 agrees at 9 bases. Germline CDR1 SGHTA, CDR2 FQGTGA. CDR3 length: 16 residues. Germline trimming cut 5 bases from V and 3 bases from J; bases unmatched to any gene: 8. This CDR3 reads CASSRHPREGYNEQFF. CDR3 DNA: TGTGCCAGCAGCCGCCACCCGCGGGAGGGCTACAATGAGCAGTTCTTC. Complete variable domain (other parts from reference TRBV7-3 and TRBJ2-1): GAGVSQTPSNKVTEKGKYVELRCDPISGHTALYWYRQSLGQGPEFLIYFQGTGAADDSGLPNDRFFAVRPEGSVSTLKIQRTERGDSAVYLCASSRHPREGYNEQFFGPGTRLTVL.

The chain couples TRBV2 to TRBJ2-7, with 13 bases fitting TRBD2. The CDR3 has 17 amino acids. Unmatched junction bases numbered 10, after V lost 4 bases and J lost 4 bases. CDR1 is SNHLY and CDR2 is FYNNEI in the germline V gene. The CDR3 DNA follows: TGTGCCAGCAGTGGGACTAGCGGGAGTCCCACGGGGTACGAGCAGTACTTC. This encodes CASSGTSGSPTGYEQYF. Full variable domain (outside the CDR3, taken from reference TRBV2 and TRBJ2-7): EPEVTQTPSHQVTQMGQEVILRCVPISNHLYFYWYRQILGQKVEFLVSFYNNEISEKSEIFDDQFSVERPDGSNFTLKIRSTKLEDSAMYFCASSGTSGSPTGYEQYFGPGTRLTVT.

The chain combines TRBV7-2 with TRBJ2-5; D is possibly TRBD1 (5 bases). V was pared by 4 bases and J by 7 bases, with 13 bases between. CDR3 length: 13 residues. Germline values: CDR1 SGHTA, CDR2 FQGNSA. CDR3 sequence reads: CASSSTDPGTQYF. CDR3 bases: TGTGCCAGCAGCTCGACAGACCCAGGGACCCAGTACTTC.

V usage is TRBV14 and J usage is TRBJ2-1; unclear D gene. Per germline, CDR1 SGHDN and CDR2 FVKESK. This CDR3 contains 12 residues. Trimming pared 1 base from V and 4 bases from J, leaving 2 bases between. CDR3 sequence (DNA): TGTGCCAGCAGCCAAGCGTACAATGAGCAGTTCTTC. Translated: CASSQAYNEQFF. The full variable domain, with the rest looked up from reference TRBV14 and TRBJ2-1, is EAGVTQFPSHSVIEKGQTVTLRCDPISGHDNLYWYRRVMGKEIKFLLHFVKESKQDESGMPNNRFLAERTGGTYSTLKVQPAELEDSGVYFCASSQAYNEQFFGPGTRLTVL.

This clone was seen only once. The genes are TRBV7-3 and TRBJ2-2; 13 nucleotides line up with TRBD2. The CDR3 contains 17 residues. V trimming: 5 bases; J trimming: 6 bases; junction bases outside the gene matches: 9. In germline, CDR1 is SGHTA, CDR2 FQGTGA. CDR3 DNA: TGTGCCAGCAGCCCAGGAAGGACTAGCGGGAGTGCCGGGGAGCTGTTTTTT. Translating gives CASSPGRTSGSAGELFF.

This chain joins TRBV5-1 and TRBJ2-7; 8 positions agree with TRBD2. Losses at the gene ends were 4 bases for V and 0 bases for J; bases not matched to a gene: 6. Germline-derived CDR1 and CDR2 are SGHRS and YFSETQ. This CDR3 region has 15 residues. The CDR3 region is CASSPGGGSSYEQYF. The CDR3, as DNA: TGCGCCAGCAGCCCCGGGGGGGGAAGCTCCTACGAGCAGTACTTC.

The chain carries TRBV30 and TRBJ1-2; tentatively, D is TRBD1 (6 bases). Germline CDR1 reads GTSNPN; CDR2 reads SVGIG (reference sequence). V lost 2 bases and J lost 8, with 12 bases in between. The CDR3 is 12 amino acids. CDR3 nucleotides: TGTGCCTGGAGTATCTCAGGGGTAGGCTACACCTTC. Its translation is CAWSISGVGYTF.

The V and J genes are TRBV7-9 and TRBJ1-1; D remains unclear. The CDR3 extends over 11 amino acids. Germline CDR1 is SEHNR and CDR2 is FQNEAQ (reference sequence). V was shortened by 3 bases and J by 8 bases, with 7 bases between the two germline ends. The CDR3 sequence: CASSLASEAFF. CDR3 nucleotides: TGTGCCAGCAGCTTGGCGTCGGAAGCTTTCTTT.

The chain recombines TRBV28 with TRBJ1-4; 11 positions agree with TRBD1. The CDR3 is 17 residues long. V was clipped by 5 bases and J by 7 bases; unmatched bases: 12. Germline CDR1 reads MDHEN; CDR2 reads SYDVKM. CDR3 sequence (DNA): TGTGCCAGCAGTGTCCAACTTGGAGGGACAGGGGGTGAAAAACTGTTTTTT. Translated, it gives CASSVQLGGTGGEKLFF.

This chain links TRBV5-1 with TRBJ2-1; 10 nucleotides match TRBD2. V shed 1 base and J 6 bases; nucleotides not matched to a gene: 7. The CDR3 sequence is 16 residues long. Germline V lookup: CDR1 SGHRS, CDR2 YFSETQ. CDR3 sequence (DNA): TGCGCCAGCAGCTTGACTAGCGGGAATAAGGCCAATGAGCAGTTCTTC. This sequence encodes CASSLTSGNKANEQFF. Full variable domain (missing parts from reference TRBV5-1 and TRBJ2-1): KAGVTQTPRYLIKTRGQQVTLSCSPISGHRSVSWYQQTPGQGLQFLFEYFSETQRNKGNFPGRFSGRQFSNSRSEMNVSTLELGDSALYLCASSLTSGNKANEQFFGPGTRLTVL.

The chain uses TRBV7-8 and TRBJ2-2, with 7 bases identical to TRBD2. Germline V lookup: CDR1 SGHVS, CDR2 FQNEAQ. This CDR3 region has 16 residues. The V gene end was trimmed by 5 bases and the J gene end by 1 base; junction bases not matched to a gene: 7. The CDR3 bases are TGTGCCAGCAGCCCATGGTCTAGCGGGAACACCGGGGAGCTGTTTTTT. This encodes CASSPWSSGNTGELFF. The full variable domain, in which reference TRBV7-8 and TRBJ2-2 provide the parts outside the CDR3, is GAGVSQSPRYKVAKRGQDVALRCDPISGHVSLFWYQQALGQGPEFLTYFQNEAQLDKSGLPSDRFFAERPEGSVSTLKIQRTQQEDSAVYLCASSPWSSGNTGELFFGEGSRLTVL.

V and J are TRBV5-1 and TRBJ2-7, with D maybe TRBD2 (6 bases). In germline, CDR1 is SGHRS, CDR2 YFSETQ. The V end lost 9 bases, the J end lost 0 bases, and 16 bases lay between the germline ends. The CDR3 totals 14 residues. The CDR3 protein is CATGLRGNSYEQYF. The CDR3, as DNA: TGCGCCACAGGACTTCGCGGGAACTCCTACGAGCAGTACTTC.

This clone occurred a few times. J is TRBJ2-3 and V is TRBV9; D assignment may be TRBD1 or TRBD2 (6 bases each). V lost 3 bases to trimming and J lost 1 base, with 15 bases between them. Germline CDR1 SGDLS, CDR2 YYNGEE. This CDR3 has 16 residues. The CDR3 nucleotides read TGTGCCAGCAGCGCGAGGGGGGACCCCGGCACAGATACGCAGTATTTT. This encodes CASSARGDPGTDTQYF.

The rearrangement links TRBV11-2 to TRBJ2-3, with TRBD2 identical over 9 bases. V dropped 2 bases and J dropped 7; count of bases not matched to a gene: 7. Looked up from germline, CDR1 is SGHAT and CDR2 is FQNNGV. The CDR3 runs 15 residues. CDR3 bases: TGTGCCAGCAGCTTACAGCTAGCGGGACGAAATACGCAGTATTTT. It yields the protein CASSLQLAGRNTQYF.